The 24 T cell receptor beta chains below come from one sample, sequenced in a study of early T cells in non-severe SARS-CoV-2 infection. TCRdb reprocessed the 5' RACE reads via MiXCR and lists one record per CDR3 protein. The sample shows 70,000 or so distinct CDR3 sequences, less than 15% of them seen only once. The sample was whole blood. These TCRs come from an adult who was a healthcare worker with PCR-confirmed SARS-CoV-2 infection or an uninfected control (not recorded which).

This clonotype has only a few counts. This chain links TRBV18 with TRBJ1-2; TRBD1 might be the D (5 bases). The CDR3 is made up of 15 amino acids. From germline, CDR1 is KGHSH and CDR2 LQKENI. V gave up 8 bases and J gave up 0 bases, with 16 bases separating them. CDR3 sequence reads: CASTGDGPSNYGYTF. CDR3 sequence (DNA): TGTGCCAGCACGGGGGACGGACCTTCTAACTATGGCTACACCTTC.

This clonotype was counted many times. The chain recombines TRBV20-1 with TRBJ2-3; 8 nucleotides match TRBD1. Germline CDR1 DFQATT, CDR2 SNEGSKA (reference sequence). J gave up 3 bases and V 5 bases, and 7 bases lay outside the gene matches. CDR3 length equals 14 residues. This CDR3 is CSAVKTGGTDTQYF. CDR3 nucleotides: TGCAGTGCTGTGAAAACAGGGGGGACAGATACGCAGTATTTT.

This clonotype was observed many times. The chain links TRBV20-1 to TRBJ2-5, with D possibly being TRBD2 (7 bases). CDR1 and CDR2 (germline): DFQATT, SNEGSKA (reference sequence). CDR3 size: 14 residues. Trimming stripped 2 bases from V and 2 bases from J, with 12 bases between. The CDR3 is CSARPAGAQETQYF. The CDR3 DNA reads TGCAGTGCTAGACCGGCGGGGGCGCAAGAGACCCAGTACTTC.

This clonotype was recorded many times. This chain connects TRBV9 to TRBJ2-5; 11 nucleotides align to TRBD2. The CDR3 is 16 residues long. Losses at the gene ends were 0 bases for V and 2 bases for J; bases not matched to a gene: 3. Germline V CDR1 and CDR2: SGDLS, YYNGEE. DNA of the CDR3: TGTGCCAGCAGCGTAGCGGCTAGCGGGGGGCAAGAGACCCAGTACTTC. Protein product: CASSVAASGGQETQYF.

This clonotype was recorded a few times. This chain joins TRBV7-2 and TRBJ2-1; D possibly uses TRBD1 or TRBD2 (5 bases each). Germline assignment: CDR1 SGHTA and CDR2 FQGNSA. Trimming pared 5 bases from V and 15 bases from J, leaving 17 bases between. The CDR3 runs to 12 residues. CDR3 residues: CASSAGEGPRFF. The CDR3 DNA is TGTGCCAGCAGCGCTGGTGAGGGACCGAGGTTCTTC.

This chain links TRBV20-1 with TRBJ2-3; the D is unclear. Germline CDR1 reads DFQATT; CDR2 reads SNEGSKA (reference sequence). V lost 3 bases and J lost 1, with 11 bases in between. The CDR3 covers 14 residues. CDR3 loop: CSASAGSGTDTQYF. As DNA, the CDR3 is TGCAGTGCTAGTGCAGGTTCGGGCACAGATACGCAGTATTTT.

CDR3 nucleotides: TGTGCCAGCAGCTTGGTGCTGGGCGATGAAGCTTTCTTT. Translated: CASSLVLGDEAFF. The J gene is TRBJ1-1, the V gene TRBV5-6; D remains ambiguous. The V gene's germline CDR1 is SGHDT and CDR2 YYEEEE. The CDR3 covers 13 residues. Deletions cut 0 bases from V and 7 bases from J, with 10 bases between.

This chain connects TRBV4-3 to TRBJ1-2, with TRBD1 matching 11 bases. CDR3 size: 17 residues. Trimming took 5 bases from V and 8 from J; bases not matched to a gene: 16. CDR1 and CDR2 (germline): LGHNA, YSLEER. CDR3 sequence reads: CASSSGQGVTALWGYTF. The CDR3 DNA is TGCGCCAGCAGCTCGGGACAGGGGGTTACCGCCCTCTGGGGCTACACCTTC.

The genes are TRBV6-6 and TRBJ1-2; D is perhaps TRBD1 (5 bases). Germline lookup yields CDR1 MNHNY and CDR2 SVGAGI (reference sequence). The CDR3 length is 13 residues. Trimming stripped 5 bases from V and 2 bases from J, with 9 bases between. The CDR3 region has the DNA TGTGCCAGCAGTGTCGACAGAAACTATGGCTACACCTTC. Its translation is CASSVDRNYGYTF.

The genes are TRBV27 and TRBJ2-3; D gene unclear. V lost 3 bases to trimming and J lost 1 base, with 14 bases between them. The CDR3 has 16 residues. The germline gives CDR1 MNHEY, CDR2 SMNVEV (reference sequence). The DNA for the CDR3 is TGTGCCAGCAGTTTCAGTGTCGGCCTCGGCACAGATACGCAGTATTTT. Amino acid sequence: CASSFSVGLGTDTQYF.

This clonotype was counted a few times. This chain connects TRBV25-1 to TRBJ2-5, with 7 bases fitting TRBD1. The CDR3 has 16 residues. CDR1 and CDR2 (germline): MGHDK, SYGVNS. Germline trimming cut 2 bases from V and 2 bases from J; bases unmatched to any gene: 8. The CDR3 sequence: CASSEVRTGIQETQYF. CDR3 DNA: TGTGCCAGCAGTGAAGTTAGGACAGGAATACAAGAGACCCAGTACTTC.

The V call is TRBV11-2, the J call TRBJ1-4; TRBD1 might be the D (5 bases). The CDR3 sequence is 13 residues long. Per the germline V gene, CDR1 is SGHAT and CDR2 is FQNNGV. V dropped 0 bases and J dropped 11 bases, with 10 bases sitting between them. The CDR3 protein is CASSLDSTAKLFF. DNA of the CDR3: TGTGCCAGCAGCTTAGACTCGACAGCCAAACTGTTTTTT.

This clonotype was observed a few times. The chain employs TRBV11-3 and TRBJ2-1; no reliable D call. V lost 0 bases and J 6 bases, leaving 6 bases between the germline ends. CDR3 size: 13 residues. CDR1 is SGHNT and CDR2 is YENEEA in the germline V gene. CDR3 bases: TGTGCCAGCAGCTTAGAGATAGGCAATGAGCAGTTCTTC. It yields the protein CASSLEIGNEQFF.

The gene calls are TRBV30 and TRBJ1-6; D possibly corresponds to TRBD1 (5 bases). Per the germline V gene, CDR1 is GTSNPN and CDR2 is SVGIG (reference sequence). The CDR3 loop spans 16 amino acids. V lost 4 bases and J lost 6, with 19 bases in between. CDR3 in DNA: TGTGCCTGGACGCCGGGACGCAAAATGTTTAATTCACCCCTCCACTTT. It yields the protein CAWTPGRKMFNSPLHF. The whole variable domain, remainder taken from reference TRBV30 and TRBJ1-6, is SQTIHQWPATLVQPVGSPLSLECTVEGTSNPNLYWYRQAAGRGLQLLFYSVGIGQISSEVPQNLSASRPQDRQFILSSKKLLLSDSGFYLCAWTPGRKMFNSPLHFGNGTRLTVT.

This clonotype has a handful of counts. The CDR3 loop reads CASRWTGRDEQFF. The CDR3 DNA follows: TGTGCCAGTAGGTGGACAGGGCGTGATGAGCAGTTCTTC. The V call is TRBV19, the J call TRBJ2-1; 8 positions agree with TRBD1. The CDR3 has 13 amino acids. The V segment lost 6 bases and the J segment 8 bases; nucleotides outside the gene matches: 6. Germline loops: CDR1 LNHDA, CDR2 SQIVND (reference sequence).

This clonotype appeared many times. This chain joins TRBV7-9 and TRBJ1-2; D gene unclear. The CDR3 covers 13 residues. Trimming took 3 bases from V and 5 from J, leaving 10 bases between them. Germline V gene data show CDR1 as SEHNR and CDR2 as FQNEAQ (reference sequence). CDR3 in DNA: TGTGCCAGCAGCTTTTCCGGAATTTATGGCTACACCTTC. Amino acids: CASSFSGIYGYTF. The full variable domain, in which reference TRBV7-9 and TRBJ1-2 provide the parts outside the CDR3, is DTGVSQNPRHKITKRGQNVTFRCDPISEHNRLYWYRQTLGQGPEFLTYFQNEAQLEKSRLLSDRFSAERPKGSFSTLEIQRTEQGDSAMYLCASSFSGIYGYTFGSGTRLTVV.

The chain joins TRBV7-2 to TRBJ2-1, with D unclear. V was cut by 4 bases and J by 0 bases, with 10 bases left in between. The CDR3 length is 15 residues. The germline gives CDR1 SGHTA, CDR2 FQGNSA. The CDR3: CASSSTLSSYNEQFF. In nucleotides, the CDR3 is TGTGCCAGCAGCTCAACACTTAGCTCCTACAATGAGCAGTTCTTC.

This clonotype came up many times. V is TRBV3-1 and J is TRBJ2-1; 7 bases map to TRBD1. CDR1 and CDR2 from the germline V gene are LGHDT and YNNKEL (reference sequence). V lost 0 bases, J lost 9 bases, and 5 bases stayed unmatched. The CDR3 extends over 14 amino acids. Written as DNA, the CDR3 is TGTGCCAGCAGCCAAGAATACAGGGGTGGTGAGCAGTTCTTC. It translates to CASSQEYRGGEQFF.

This clonotype was seen at least ten times. V gene TRBV7-6 combines with J gene TRBJ1-2; unclear D gene. CDR3 size: 16 residues. From germline, CDR1 is SGHVS and CDR2 FNYEAQ. The ends were cut back, 4 bases at V and 0 bases at J, with 15 bases in the middle. The DNA of the CDR3 is TGTGCCAGCAGCTCCCAGACTGCAGTCGCTAACTATGGCTACACCTTC. Translating gives CASSSQTAVANYGYTF. The whole variable domain, filled in from reference TRBV7-6 and TRBJ1-2, reads GAGVSQSPRYKVTKRGQDVALRCDPISGHVSLYWYRQALGQGPEFLTYFNYEAQQDKSGLPNDRFSAERPEGSISTLTIQRTEQRDSAMYRCASSSQTAVANYGYTFGSGTRLTVV.

The chain employs TRBV9 and TRBJ2-7; 9 bases match TRBD1. The CDR3 loop spans 14 amino acids. Germline V gene data show CDR1 as SGDLS and CDR2 as YYNGEE. Trimming cost V 2 bases and J 4 bases; bases outside gene matches: 4. In DNA, the CDR3 is TGTGCCAGCAGCGTGGGACAGGGACCGTACGAGCAGTACTTC. Protein sequence: CASSVGQGPYEQYF.

The gene calls are TRBV3-1 and TRBJ2-5; TRBD2 agrees at 8 bases. V was clipped by 2 bases and J by 3 bases; unmatched bases: 11. The CDR3 is 17 amino acids. From germline, CDR1 is LGHDT and CDR2 YNNKEL (reference sequence). This CDR3 reads CASSQFSGGGSKETQYF. CDR3 DNA: TGTGCCAGCAGCCAATTCTCTGGCGGGGGGTCTAAAGAGACCCAGTACTTC.

This clonotype was seen many times. V and J are TRBV11-3 and TRBJ1-1; 8 bases fit TRBD1. From germline, CDR1 is SGHNT and CDR2 YENEEA. After removal of 4 bases from V and 1 base from J, the junction contained 5 bases not matched to a gene. The CDR3 has 15 residues. CDR3 sequence (DNA): TGTGCCAGCAGCTCCGGACAGGGTCGGAACACTGAAGCTTTCTTT. Its protein is CASSSGQGRNTEAFF.

This clonotype was counted between two and nine times. The chain employs TRBV10-3 and TRBJ2-2; no clear D gene. Germline loops: CDR1 ENHRY, CDR2 SYGVKD. The CDR3 consists of 11 residues. Trimming removed 7 bases from V and 7 bases from J, with 7 bases in between. The CDR3 DNA follows: TGTGCCATCAAGGACGACGGGGAGCTGTTTTTT. Translating it yields CAIKDDGELFF.

V usage is TRBV6-6 and J usage is TRBJ2-1; 11 bases align to TRBD2. Germline-derived CDR1 and CDR2 are MNHNY and SVGAGI (reference sequence). V was pared by 6 bases and J by 9 bases, with 13 bases of the junction left unmatched. The CDR3 is 16 amino acids. The CDR3 region has the DNA TGTGCCAGCAGCTCGACTATAGCGGGGGGGCCCCCTGAGCAGTTCTTC. Protein: CASSSTIAGGPPEQFF.